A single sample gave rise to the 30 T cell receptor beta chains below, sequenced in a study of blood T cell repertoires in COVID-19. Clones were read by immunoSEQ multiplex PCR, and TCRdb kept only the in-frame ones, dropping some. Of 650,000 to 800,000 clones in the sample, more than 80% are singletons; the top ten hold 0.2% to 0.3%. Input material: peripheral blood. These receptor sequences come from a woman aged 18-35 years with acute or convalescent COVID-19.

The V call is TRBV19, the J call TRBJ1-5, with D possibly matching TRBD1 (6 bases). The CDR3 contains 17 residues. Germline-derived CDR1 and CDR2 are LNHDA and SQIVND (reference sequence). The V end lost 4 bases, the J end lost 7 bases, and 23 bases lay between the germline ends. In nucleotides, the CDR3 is TGTGCCAGTAGTAAAGGGGGTCAGGGTAGGTTCAACCAGCCCCAGCATTTT. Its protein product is CASSKGGQGRFNQPQHF.

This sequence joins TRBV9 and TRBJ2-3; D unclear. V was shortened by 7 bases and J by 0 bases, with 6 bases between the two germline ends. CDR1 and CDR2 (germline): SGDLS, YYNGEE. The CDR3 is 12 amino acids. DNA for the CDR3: TGTGCCAGCGGCCTTAGCACAGATACGCAGTATTTT. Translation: CASGLSTDTQYF.

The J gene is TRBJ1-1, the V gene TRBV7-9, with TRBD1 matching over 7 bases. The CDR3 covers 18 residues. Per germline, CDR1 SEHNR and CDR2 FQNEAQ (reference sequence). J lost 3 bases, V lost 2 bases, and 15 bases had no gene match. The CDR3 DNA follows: TGTGCCAGCAGCTTACCACACTGGACAGGTCCCCTCGACACTGAAGCTTTCTTT. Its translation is CASSLPHWTGPLDTEAFF.

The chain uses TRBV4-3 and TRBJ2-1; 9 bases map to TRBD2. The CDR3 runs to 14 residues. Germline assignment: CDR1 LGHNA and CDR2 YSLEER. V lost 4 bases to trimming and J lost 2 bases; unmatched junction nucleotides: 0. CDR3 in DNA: TGCGCCAGCAGCCGGACTAGCGCCTACAATGAGCAGTTCTTC. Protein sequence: CASSRTSAYNEQFF.

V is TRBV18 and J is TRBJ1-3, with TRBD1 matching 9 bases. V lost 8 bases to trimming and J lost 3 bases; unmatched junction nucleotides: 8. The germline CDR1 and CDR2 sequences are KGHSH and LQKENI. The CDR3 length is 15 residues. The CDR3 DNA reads TGTGCCAGCCGACCACAGGGGGCGATTGGAAACACCATATATTTT. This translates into CASRPQGAIGNTIYF.

In nucleotides, the CDR3 is TGTGCCAGCAGACCGACAGGGGACTATGGCTACACCTTC. Translating it yields CASRPTGDYGYTF. The J gene is TRBJ1-2, the V gene TRBV7-9, with TRBD1 identical over 8 bases. With 6 bases clipped from V and 3 bases from J, the junction kept 3 bases outside the gene matches. This CDR3 has 13 amino acids. CDR1 is SEHNR and CDR2 is FQNEAQ in the germline V gene (reference sequence).

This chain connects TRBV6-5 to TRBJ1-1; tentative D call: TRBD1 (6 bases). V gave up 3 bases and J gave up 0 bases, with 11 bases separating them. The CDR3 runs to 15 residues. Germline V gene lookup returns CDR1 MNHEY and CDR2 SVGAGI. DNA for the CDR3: TGTGCCAGCAGTTATACAGGGCTCATGAACACTGAAGCTTTCTTT. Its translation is CASSYTGLMNTEAFF.

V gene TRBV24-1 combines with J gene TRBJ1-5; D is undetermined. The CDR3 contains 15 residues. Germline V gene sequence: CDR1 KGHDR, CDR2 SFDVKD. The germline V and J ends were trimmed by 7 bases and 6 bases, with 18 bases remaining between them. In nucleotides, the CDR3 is TGTGCCACCAGCTCGACCTCCGAGGTGGGTCAGCCCCAGCATTTT. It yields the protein CATSSTSEVGQPQHF.

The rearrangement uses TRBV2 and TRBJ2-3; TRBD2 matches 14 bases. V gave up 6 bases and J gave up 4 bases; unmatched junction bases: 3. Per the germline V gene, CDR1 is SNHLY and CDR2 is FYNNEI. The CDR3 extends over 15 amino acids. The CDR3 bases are TGTGCCAGCAGATCGGGACTAGCGGGGGCAGATACGCAGTATTTT. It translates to CASRSGLAGADTQYF.

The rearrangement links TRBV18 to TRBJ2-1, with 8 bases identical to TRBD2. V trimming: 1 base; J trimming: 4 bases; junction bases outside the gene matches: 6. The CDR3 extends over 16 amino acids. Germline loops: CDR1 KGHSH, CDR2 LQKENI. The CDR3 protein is CASSPRALAEYNEQFF. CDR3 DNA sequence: TGTGCCAGCTCACCACGTGCACTAGCGGAATACAATGAGCAGTTCTTC.

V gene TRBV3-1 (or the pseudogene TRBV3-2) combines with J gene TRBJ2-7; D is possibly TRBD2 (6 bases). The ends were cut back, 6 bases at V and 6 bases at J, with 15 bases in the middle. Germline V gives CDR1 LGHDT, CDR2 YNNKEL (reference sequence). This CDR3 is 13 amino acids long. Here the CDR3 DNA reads TGTGCCAGCAGGGCGGGGTCGATTCCCGAGCAGTACTTC. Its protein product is CASRAGSIPEQYF.

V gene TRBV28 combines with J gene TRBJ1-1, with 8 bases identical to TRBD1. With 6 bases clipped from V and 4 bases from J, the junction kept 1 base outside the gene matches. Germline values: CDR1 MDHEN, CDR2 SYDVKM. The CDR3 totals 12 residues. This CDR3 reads CASRTGGTEAFF. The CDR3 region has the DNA TGTGCCAGCAGAACAGGGGGCACTGAAGCTTTCTTT.

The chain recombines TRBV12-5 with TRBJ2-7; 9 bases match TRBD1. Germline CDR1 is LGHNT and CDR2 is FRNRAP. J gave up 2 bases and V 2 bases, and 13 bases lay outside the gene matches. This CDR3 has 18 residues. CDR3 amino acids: CASGLHPPTGTGTYEQYF. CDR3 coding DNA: TGTGCTAGTGGTTTGCACCCCCCGACCGGGACAGGGACCTACGAGCAGTACTTC.

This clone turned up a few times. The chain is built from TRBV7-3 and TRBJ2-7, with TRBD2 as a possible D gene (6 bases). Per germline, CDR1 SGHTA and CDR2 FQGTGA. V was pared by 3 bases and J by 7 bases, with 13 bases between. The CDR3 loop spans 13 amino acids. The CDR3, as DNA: TGTGCCAGCAGCTTGGGCGGGACCCAAGAGCAGTACTTC. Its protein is CASSLGGTQEQYF.

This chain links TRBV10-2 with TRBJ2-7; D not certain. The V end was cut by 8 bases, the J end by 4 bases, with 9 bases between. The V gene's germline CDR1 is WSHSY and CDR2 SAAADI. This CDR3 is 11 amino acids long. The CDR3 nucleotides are TGCGCCAGCTCTGACACGTACGAGCAGTACTTC. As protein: CASSDTYEQYF.

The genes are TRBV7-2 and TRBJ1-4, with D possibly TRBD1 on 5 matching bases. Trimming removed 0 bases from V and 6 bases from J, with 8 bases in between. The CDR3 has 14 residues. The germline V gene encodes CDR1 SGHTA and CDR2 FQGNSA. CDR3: CASSLAGADEKLFF. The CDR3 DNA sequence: TGTGCCAGCAGCTTAGCAGGGGCTGATGAAAAACTGTTTTTT.

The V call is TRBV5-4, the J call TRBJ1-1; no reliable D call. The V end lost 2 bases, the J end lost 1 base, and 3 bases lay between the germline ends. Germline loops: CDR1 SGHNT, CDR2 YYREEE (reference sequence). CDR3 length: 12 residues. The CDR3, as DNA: TGTGCCAGCAGCTTCGGGAACACTGAAGCTTTCTTT. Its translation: CASSFGNTEAFF.

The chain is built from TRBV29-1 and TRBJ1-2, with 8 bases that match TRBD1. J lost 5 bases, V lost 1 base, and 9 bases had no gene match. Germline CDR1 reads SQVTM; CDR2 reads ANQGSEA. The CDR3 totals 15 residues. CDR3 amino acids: CSVEVAGGSRYGYTF. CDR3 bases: TGCAGCGTTGAAGTGGCAGGGGGCTCTAGATATGGCTACACCTTC.

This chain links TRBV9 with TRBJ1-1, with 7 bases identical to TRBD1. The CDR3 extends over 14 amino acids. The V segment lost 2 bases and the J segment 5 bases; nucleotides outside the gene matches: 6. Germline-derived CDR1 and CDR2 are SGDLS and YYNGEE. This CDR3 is CASSVGQARTEAFF. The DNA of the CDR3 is TGTGCCAGCAGCGTTGGACAGGCCAGAACTGAAGCTTTCTTT.

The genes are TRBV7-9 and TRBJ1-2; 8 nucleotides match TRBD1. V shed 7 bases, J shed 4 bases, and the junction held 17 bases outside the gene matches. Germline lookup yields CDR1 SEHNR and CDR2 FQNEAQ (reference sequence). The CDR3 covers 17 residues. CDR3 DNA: TGTGCCAGCATCAACCAGTTTCCGGGACAGGCTCTCTATGGCTACACCTTC. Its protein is CASINQFPGQALYGYTF.

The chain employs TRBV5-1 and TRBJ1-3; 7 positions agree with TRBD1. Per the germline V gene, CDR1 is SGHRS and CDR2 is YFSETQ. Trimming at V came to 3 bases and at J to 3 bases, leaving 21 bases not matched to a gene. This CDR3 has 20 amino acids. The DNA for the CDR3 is TGCGCCAGCAGCTGGGGGAACCCTGACAGGGTGAGTCTAAGTGGAAACACCATATATTTT. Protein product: CASSWGNPDRVSLSGNTIYF.

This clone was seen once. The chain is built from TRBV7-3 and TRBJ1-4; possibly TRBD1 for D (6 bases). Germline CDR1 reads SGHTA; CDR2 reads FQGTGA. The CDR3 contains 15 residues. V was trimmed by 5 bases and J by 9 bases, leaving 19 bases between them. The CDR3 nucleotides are TGTGCCAGCAGCGCCCATAAGAGGACAGCTAAAAAACTGTTTTTT. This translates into CASSAHKRTAKKLFF.

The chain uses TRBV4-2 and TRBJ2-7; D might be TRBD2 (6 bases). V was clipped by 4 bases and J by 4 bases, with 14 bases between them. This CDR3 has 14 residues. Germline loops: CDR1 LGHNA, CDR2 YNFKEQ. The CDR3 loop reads CASSPSGGGYEQYF. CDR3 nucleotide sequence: TGTGCCAGCAGCCCCTCAGGAGGAGGGTACGAGCAGTACTTC.

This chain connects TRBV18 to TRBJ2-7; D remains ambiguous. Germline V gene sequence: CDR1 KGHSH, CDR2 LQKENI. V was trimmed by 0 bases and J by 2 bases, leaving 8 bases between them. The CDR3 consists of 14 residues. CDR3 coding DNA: TGTGCCAGCTCACCACCGGCAGGTGCCTACGAGCAGTACTTC. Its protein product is CASSPPAGAYEQYF.

The CDR3: CASSLDPRGTVSDTQYF. The CDR3 DNA is TGCGCCAGCAGCTTGGACCCGCGCGGGACCGTTTCTGATACGCAGTATTTT. This chain uses TRBV5-1 with TRBJ2-3; tentative D call: TRBD2 (6 bases). The germline CDR1 and CDR2 sequences are SGHRS and YFSETQ. This CDR3 region has 17 residues. Deletions cut 0 bases from V and 6 bases from J, with 20 bases between.

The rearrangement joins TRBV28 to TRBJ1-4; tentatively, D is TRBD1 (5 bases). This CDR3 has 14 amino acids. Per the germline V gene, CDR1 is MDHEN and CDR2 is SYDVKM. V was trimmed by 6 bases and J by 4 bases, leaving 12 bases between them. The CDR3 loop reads CASSPPGDNEKLFF. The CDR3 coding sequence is TGTGCCAGCAGCCCACCGGGGGATAATGAAAAACTGTTTTTT.

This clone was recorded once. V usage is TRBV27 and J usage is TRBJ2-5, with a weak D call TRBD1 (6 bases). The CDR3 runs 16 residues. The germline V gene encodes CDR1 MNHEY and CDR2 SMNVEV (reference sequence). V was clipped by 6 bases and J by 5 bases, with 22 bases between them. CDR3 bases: TGTGCCAGCAGCGAACTCCAGGGGAATTTCGGTGAGACCCAGTACTTC. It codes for CASSELQGNFGETQYF.

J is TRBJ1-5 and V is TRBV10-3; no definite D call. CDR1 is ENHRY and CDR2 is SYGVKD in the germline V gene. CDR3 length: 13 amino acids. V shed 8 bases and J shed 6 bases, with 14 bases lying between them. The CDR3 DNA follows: TGTGCCATCTGTTCCCAGGTGGCTCAGCCCCAGCATTTT. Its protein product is CAICSQVAQPQHF.

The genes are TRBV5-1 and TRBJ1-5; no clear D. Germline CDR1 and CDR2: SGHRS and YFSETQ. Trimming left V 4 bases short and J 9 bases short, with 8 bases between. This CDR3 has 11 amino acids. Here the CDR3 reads CASSLLSPQHF. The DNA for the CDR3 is TGCGCCAGCAGCCTCCTCTCGCCCCAGCATTTT. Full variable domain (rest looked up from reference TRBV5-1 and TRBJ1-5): KAGVTQTPRYLIKTRGQQVTLSCSPISGHRSVSWYQQTPGQGLQFLFEYFSETQRNKGNFPGRFSGRQFSNSRSEMNVSTLELGDSALYLCASSLLSPQHFGDGTRLSIL.

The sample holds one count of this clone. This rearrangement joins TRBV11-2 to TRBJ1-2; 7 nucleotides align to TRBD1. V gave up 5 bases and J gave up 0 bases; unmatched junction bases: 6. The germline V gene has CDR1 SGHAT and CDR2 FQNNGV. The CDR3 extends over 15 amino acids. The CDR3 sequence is CASSATGTANYGYTF. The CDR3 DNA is TGTGCCAGCAGCGCCACCGGGACAGCTAACTATGGCTACACCTTC. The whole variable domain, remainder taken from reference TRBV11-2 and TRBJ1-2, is EAGVAQSPRYKIIEKRQSVAFWCNPISGHATLYWYQQILGQGPKLLIQFQNNGVVDDSQLPKDRFSAERLKGVDSTLKIQPAKLEDSAVYLCASSATGTANYGYTFGSGTRLTVV.